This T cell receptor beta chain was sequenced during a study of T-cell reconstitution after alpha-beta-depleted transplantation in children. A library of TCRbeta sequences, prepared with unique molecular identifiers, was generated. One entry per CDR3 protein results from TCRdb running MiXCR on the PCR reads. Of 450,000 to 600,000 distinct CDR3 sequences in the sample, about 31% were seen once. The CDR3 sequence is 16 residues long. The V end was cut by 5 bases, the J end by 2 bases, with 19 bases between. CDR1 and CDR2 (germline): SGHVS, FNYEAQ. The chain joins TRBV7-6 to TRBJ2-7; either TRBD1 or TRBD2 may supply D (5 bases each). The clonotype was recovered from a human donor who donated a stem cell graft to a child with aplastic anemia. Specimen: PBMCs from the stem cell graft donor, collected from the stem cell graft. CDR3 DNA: TGTGCCAGCAGCCTGGCGGGCAGGGCCGGCACCTACGAGCAGTACTTC. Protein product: CASSLAGRAGTYEQYF.